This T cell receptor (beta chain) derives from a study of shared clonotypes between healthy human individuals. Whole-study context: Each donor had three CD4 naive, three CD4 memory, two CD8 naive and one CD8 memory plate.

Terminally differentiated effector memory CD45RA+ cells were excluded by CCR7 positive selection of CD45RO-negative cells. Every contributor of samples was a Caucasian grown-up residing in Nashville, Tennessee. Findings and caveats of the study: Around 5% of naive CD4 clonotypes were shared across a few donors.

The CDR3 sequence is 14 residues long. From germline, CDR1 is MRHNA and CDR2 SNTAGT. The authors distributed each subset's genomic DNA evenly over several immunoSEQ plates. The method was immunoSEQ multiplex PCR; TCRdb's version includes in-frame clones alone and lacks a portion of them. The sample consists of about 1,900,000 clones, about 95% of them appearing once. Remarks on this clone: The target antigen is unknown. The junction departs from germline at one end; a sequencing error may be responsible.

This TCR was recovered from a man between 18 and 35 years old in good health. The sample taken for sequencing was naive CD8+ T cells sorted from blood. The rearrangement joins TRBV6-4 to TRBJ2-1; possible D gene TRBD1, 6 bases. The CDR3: CASRERDTYNEQFF. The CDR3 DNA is TGTGCCAGCCGTGAACGGGACACATACAATGAGCAGTTCTTC.